The clone carrying this T cell receptor beta chain was recorded a few times. No antigen is known for it. TCRdb redid the calling of the reads with MiXCR, one entry per CDR3 protein. Among roughly 860,000 distinct CDR3 sequences listed, about 30% were seen once. Germline V gene data show CDR1 as SEHNR and CDR2 as FQNEAQ (reference sequence). V was pared by 1 base and J by 8 bases, with 15 bases between. The CDR3 has 15 residues. This entry belongs to a study of T cell repertoires in cytomegalovirus infection. The wider study: Selected CMV epitopes included recently identified HLA-C-restricted ones as well as well-studied HLA-B-restricted ones. Public TCR beta signatures marked donors with CMV infection and the matching HLA.

The rearrangement links TRBV7-9 to TRBJ2-1; unclear D gene. The receptor was derived from a human donor in good health (CMV status not recorded). Some clones in this sample may be carry-over from other donors' samples. Specimen: cultured CD8+ T cells from PBMCs, collected from culture after CMV antigen stimulation. The CDR3 DNA reads TGTGCCAGCAGCTTAGGAGGACCGCCTAGGGATGAGCAGTTCTTC. Amino acid sequence: CASSLGGPPRDEQFF. The full variable domain, with the rest looked up from reference TRBV7-9 and TRBJ2-1, is DTGVSQNPRHKITKRGQNVTFRCDPISEHNRLYWYRQTLGQGPEFLTYFQNEAQLEKSRLLSDRFSAERPKGSFSTLEIQRTEQGDSAMYLCASSLGGPPRDEQFFGPGTRLTVL.